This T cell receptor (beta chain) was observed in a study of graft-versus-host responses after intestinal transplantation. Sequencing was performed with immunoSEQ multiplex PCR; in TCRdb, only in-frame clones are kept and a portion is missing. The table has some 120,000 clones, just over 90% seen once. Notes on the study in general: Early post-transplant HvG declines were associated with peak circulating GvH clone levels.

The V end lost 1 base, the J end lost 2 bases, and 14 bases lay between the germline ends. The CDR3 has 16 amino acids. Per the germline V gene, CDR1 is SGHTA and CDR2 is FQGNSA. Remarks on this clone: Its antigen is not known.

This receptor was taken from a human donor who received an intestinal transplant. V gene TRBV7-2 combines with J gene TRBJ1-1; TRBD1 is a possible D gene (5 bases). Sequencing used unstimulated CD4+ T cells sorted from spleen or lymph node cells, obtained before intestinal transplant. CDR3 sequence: CASSLVGAGVNTEAFF. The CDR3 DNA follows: TGTGCCAGCAGCTTAGTTGGAGCGGGGGTAAACACTGAAGCTTTCTTT.